This TCR beta chain was identified in a study of cytomegalovirus exposure and HLA in healthy donors. About the study: There were some 120 million unique TCR beta sequences, drawn from approximately 190 million T cells, in an earlier analysis.

Study-level points and caveats: The listing of roughly 160 TCR beta chains classed them as cytomegalovirus-associated. Later analysis indicated greater clonal expansion among HLA-associated TCR beta chains than among equally common other chains. HLA allele associations emerged for about 16,000 TCR beta sequences in a later analysis, at 0.05 false discovery rate.

Of note for this clone: The target antigen is unknown.

The CDR3 covers 16 residues. Between the trimmed V and J ends, which lost 0 bases and 2 bases, there was a span of 15 bases. Germline V gene sequence: CDR1 SGDLS, CDR2 YYNGEE. Use of 60 Vbeta and 13 Jbeta primers characterized the PCR. Some clones are missing from TCRdb's copy, which holds only in-frame ones; the method was immunoSEQ multiplex PCR. The sample has 55,000 to 85,000 clones; roughly 85% are singletons. This sequence originates from a woman aged 30 to 39 in good health and CMV-seronegative. Input material: PBMCs. V and J are TRBV9 and TRBJ2-7; the D gene is possibly TRBD2 (6 bases). CDR3 protein: CASSVGGLAKTYEQYF. CDR3 coding DNA: TGTGCCAGCAGCGTAGGGGGTCTAGCGAAGACCTACGAGCAGTACTTC.